A single sample gave rise to the 5 T cell receptor beta chains below, sequenced in a study of identical twins. TCRdb passed the 5' RACE reads through MiXCR, listing each CDR3 protein once. The repertoire consists of 15,000 to 20,000 distinct CDR3 sequences, with 55% to 75% occurring once and the leading ten covering over 4.5%. Sequences were obtained from memory (CD45RO+) T cells sorted from blood. Source of these receptors: a woman under 30 in good health. This table probably holds off-target reads from a library built for another chain.

The chain couples TRBV2 to TRBJ1-6; a weak D match, TRBD1 (6 bases). Trimming removed 5 bases from V and 3 bases from J, with 8 bases in between. Germline CDR1 is SNHLY and CDR2 is FYNNEI. The CDR3 length is 14 residues. CDR3 sequence reads: CASSLDSYNSPLHF. CDR3 bases: TGTGCCAGCAGTCTGGACAGCTATAATTCACCCCTCCACTTT.

This sequence joins TRBV3-1 and TRBJ1-5, with a possible D match to TRBD1 (6 bases). This CDR3 contains 13 residues. Germline CDR1 and CDR2: LGHDT and YNNKEL (reference sequence). V was clipped by 4 bases and J by 7 bases, with 11 bases between them. CDR3 coding DNA: TGTGCCAGCAGCCTAGGGGGGGGACAGCCCCAGCATTTT. Its protein product is CASSLGGGQPQHF.

This clonotype has only a few counts. The chain has TRBV29-1 and TRBJ2-2; 7 nucleotides agree with TRBD2. The J segment lost 2 bases and the V segment lost 2 bases, leaving 11 bases of the junction unmatched. Germline-derived CDR1 and CDR2 are SQVTM and ANQGSEA. The CDR3 loop spans 17 amino acids. CDR3 sequence (DNA): TGCAGCGTTGAACTTCCGGGAGGACCATTAAACACCGGGGAGCTGTTTTTT. Translated, it gives CSVELPGGPLNTGELFF.

The J gene is TRBJ2-3, the V gene TRBV11-1; 11 nucleotides line up with TRBD2. This CDR3 region has 18 residues. After removal of 6 bases from V and 2 bases from J, the junction contained 13 bases not matched to a gene. Germline values: CDR1 SGHAT, CDR2 FQDESV (reference sequence). This CDR3 is CASSPTSGKLLDTDTQYF. CDR3 in DNA: TGTGCCAGCAGTCCGACTAGCGGGAAGCTCCTGGACACAGATACGCAGTATTTT.

The chain uses TRBV5-1 and TRBJ2-2; a weak D match, TRBD2 (5 bases). Trimming took 1 base from V and 0 from J, leaving 13 bases between them. CDR1 is SGHRS and CDR2 is YFSETQ in the germline V gene. The CDR3 extends over 17 amino acids. CDR3 bases: TGCGCCAGCAGCTTGAGCGGAAGCGGAGCGAACACCGGGGAGCTGTTTTTT. Translation: CASSLSGSGANTGELFF.